This T cell receptor (beta chain) was found in a study of blood T cell repertoires in COVID-19. On the study more broadly: T cells, B-cell-depleted T cells, or PBMCs provided the cDNA or gDNA that served as material.

The ends lost 3 bases at V and 4 bases at J; junction bases unmatched: 8. The germline CDR1 and CDR2 sequences are SGHDT and YYEEEE. The CDR3 sequence is 15 residues long. Assay: immunoSEQ multiplex PCR; the TCRdb copy retains only in-frame clones and omits some. The sample yields over 200,000 clones, 65% to 85% seen once. The chain has TRBV5-6 and TRBJ2-3; the match to TRBD2 covers 7 bases. The sample taken for sequencing was peripheral blood. This receptor was identified in a woman older than 75 with acute or convalescent COVID-19. The CDR3 reads CASSSGLGDPDTQYF. The CDR3 bases are TGTGCCAGCAGCTCCGGACTAGGAGACCCAGATACGCAGTATTTT.